This TCR beta chain was documented in a study of cytomegalovirus exposure and HLA in healthy donors. Study overall: Assignment to the Caucasian-associated ancestry cluster applied to 81% of the 350 to 500 genotyped donors.

Regarding the study as a whole: Analyzed later, association rates of TCRs varied across HLA loci, with DRB1 most and HLA-C fewest. Fewer N-insertions (relative to the roughly 730-donor mean) were reportedly seen in an Asian-associated ancestry cluster in a later analysis.

As concerns this clone: What it recognizes is unknown.

V gave up 9 bases and J gave up 2 bases; unmatched junction bases: 16. The CDR3 spans 17 residues. From germline, CDR1 is SGHAT and CDR2 FQNNGV. In the PCR, 60 Vbeta and 13 Jbeta primers were used. The method was immunoSEQ multiplex PCR; TCRdb's version includes in-frame clones alone and lacks a portion of them. The data hold some 100,000 clones, with approximately 56% observed a single time. Sample: PBMCs. The chain has TRBV11-2 and TRBJ2-3, with TRBD2 identical over 8 bases. This receptor was taken from a woman aged 25 to 39 in good health and CMV-seropositive. CDR3 sequence (DNA): TGTGCCAGAAGCAGCCGCCTTCAGCGGGGGAACACAGATACGCAGTATTTT. This encodes CARSSRLQRGNTDTQYF.